This T cell receptor (beta chain) was obtained from a study of T cell responses to AZD1222 COVID-19 vaccine. Study results and caveats: The breadth and depth of Spike-specific TCRs increased once two AZD1222 doses had been given.

Using immunoSEQ multiplex PCR, the repertoire was profiled, and TCRdb retains in-frame clones only, with some absent. The top ten hold 9.5% to 13% of the sample, which has about 84,000 clones, 85% to 95% seen once. Comments on this clone: What it binds is unknown.

The TCR originated in an adult who received the AZD1222 COVID-19 vaccine. Sequences were derived from peripheral blood, sampled 28 days after the second AZD1222 dose.

CDR3 residues: CASSLRGAETQYF. DNA of the CDR3: TGTGCCAGCAGCTTGAGAGGGGCCGAGACCCAGTACTTC. This chain links TRBV5-6 with TRBJ2-5; perhaps D is TRBD1 or TRBD2 (5 bases each). CDR3 length equals 13 residues. From germline, CDR1 is SGHDT and CDR2 YYEEEE. Trimming cost V 1 base and J 5 bases, with 9 bases left between them.